The 9 T cell receptor beta chains reported below all come from one sample, sequenced in a study of cytomegalovirus exposure and HLA in healthy donors. PCR was performed using 60 Vbeta and 13 Jbeta primers. Measured with immunoSEQ multiplex PCR; TCRdb has only the in-frame clones, and not every one. The sample carries 90,000 to 120,000 clones, around 73% recorded once. The source material was PBMCs. The source is a man between 25 and 39 years old in good health and CMV-seronegative.

This clone is a singleton in its sample. This chain joins TRBV7-9 and TRBJ2-1; 8 bases map to TRBD2. The germline V gene has CDR1 SEHNR and CDR2 FQNEAQ (reference sequence). With 7 bases clipped from V and 7 bases from J, the junction kept 12 bases outside the gene matches. The CDR3 is made up of 15 amino acids. The CDR3 here is CASIAASGGGNEQFF. The CDR3 DNA is TGTGCCAGCATAGCGGCAAGCGGGGGTGGGAATGAGCAGTTCTTC.

This rearrangement joins TRBV10-3 to TRBJ2-2; TRBD2 is a possible D gene (6 bases). Germline V gene lookup returns CDR1 ENHRY and CDR2 SYGVKD. Trimming shortened V by 4 bases and J by 1 base, and 13 bases separated the two germline ends. The CDR3 sequence is 16 residues long. The CDR3 is CAISANTGGNTGELFF. The CDR3 coding sequence is TGTGCCATCAGTGCAAATACCGGGGGGAACACCGGGGAGCTGTTTTTT.

The V and J genes are TRBV18 and TRBJ1-1; D unresolved. V was shortened by 3 bases and J by 0 bases, with 11 bases between the two germline ends. Germline V gene data show CDR1 as KGHSH and CDR2 as LQKENI. This CDR3 is 15 amino acids long. The CDR3 region is CASSPLRDLNTEAFF. DNA of the CDR3: TGTGCCAGCTCACCCCTCCGGGATTTGAACACTGAAGCTTTCTTT.

In this sample, this clone turned up a few times. The gene calls are TRBV5-1 and TRBJ2-5; no reliable D call. Per germline, CDR1 SGHRS and CDR2 YFSETQ. This CDR3 contains 13 residues. Trimming pared 0 bases from V and 2 bases from J, leaving 5 bases between. CDR3 sequence reads: CASSLARQETQYF. The CDR3 DNA sequence: TGCGCCAGCAGCTTGGCTCGTCAAGAGACCCAGTACTTC.

This clone has just one count. V and J are TRBV10-1 and TRBJ2-7; 7 bases are shared with TRBD2. This CDR3 is 14 amino acids long. CDR1 WNHNN and CDR2 SYGVQD come from the germline V gene (reference sequence). Trimming removed 7 bases from V and 5 bases from J; junction bases left unmatched: 11. For the CDR3, the DNA is TGCGCCAGCAAAGCCCACTGGACTAGTGACGAGCAGTACTTC. This gives the protein CASKAHWTSDEQYF.

The chain uses TRBV25-1 and TRBJ2-1; TRBD2 aligns across 11 bases. The CDR3 runs 14 residues. V shed 6 bases, J shed 9 bases, and the junction held 7 bases outside the gene matches. Germline V gene lookup returns CDR1 MGHDK and CDR2 SYGVNS. CDR3: CASSTGLAVSEQFF. The CDR3 DNA reads TGTGCCAGCAGCACGGGACTAGCGGTCAGTGAGCAGTTCTTC.

The chain joins TRBV5-1 to TRBJ2-3; TRBD2 matches 13 bases. CDR1 SGHRS and CDR2 YFSETQ come from the germline V gene. This CDR3 contains 16 residues. Losses at the gene ends were 6 bases for V and 2 bases for J; bases not matched to a gene: 6. The CDR3 here is CASNAGTSGATDTQYF. CDR3 sequence (DNA): TGCGCCAGCAACGCCGGGACTAGCGGGGCCACAGATACGCAGTATTTT.

The gene calls are TRBV28 and TRBJ2-2; 13 bases are a match to TRBD2. From germline, CDR1 is MDHEN and CDR2 SYDVKM. The CDR3 extends over 15 amino acids. V lost 5 bases, J lost 11 bases, and 8 bases stayed unmatched. In DNA, the CDR3 is TGTGCCAGCAGTGGCGGACTAGCGGGGGCCGCAGAGCTGTTTTTT. Its translation is CASSGGLAGAAELFF.

The gene calls are TRBV19 and TRBJ1-2; TRBD1 might be the D (5 bases). The CDR3 runs 15 residues. The V end was cut by 1 base, the J end by 7 bases, with 16 bases between. The germline CDR1 and CDR2 sequences are LNHDA and SQIVND (reference sequence). CDR3 coding DNA: TGTGCCAGTAGTATAGCCGCCGGAGGGGCCGTTGGCTACACCTTC. It yields the protein CASSIAAGGAVGYTF.